This T cell receptor beta chain was identified in a study of response to subunit inactivated influenza vaccine. TCRdb redid the calling of the RT-PCR reads with MiXCR, one entry per CDR3 protein. The sample yields about 310,000 distinct CDR3 sequences, 20% to 25% seen once. Germline V lookup: CDR1 SGHAT, CDR2 FQDESV (reference sequence). The germline V and J ends were trimmed by 1 base and 4 bases, with 9 bases remaining between them. There are 14 residues in the CDR3. This clonotype showed up just once. Sequences were derived from PBMCs from blood, sampled less than 22 months after vaccination. The rearrangement links TRBV11-1 to TRBJ2-3; D unresolved. The receptor was isolated from a man between 50 and 75 years old who received an inactivated influenza vaccine. CDR3 loop: CASSLGQAPDTQYF. The CDR3 coding sequence is TGTGCCAGCAGCTTAGGGCAGGCGCCAGATACGCAGTATTTT.